This T cell receptor beta chain was observed in a study of blood T cell repertoires in COVID-19 (dated by TCRdb to 2020 to 2021). Background on the whole study: Samples from collaborators originated in the United States, Italy and Spain and spanned both the acute and convalescent phases of COVID-19. A freely available public database, intended as a resource for researchers studying the immune response to SARS-CoV-2, is where the repertoires were released. Deeply sampled blood TCRbeta repertoires from subjects exposed to, actively infected with, or recovered from COVID-19 were included in the dataset. The material from the prospective study consisted of cDNA or gDNA derived from T cells, B-cell-depleted T cells, or PBMCs. Nearly every sample came with metadata listing a de-identified subject ID, COVID-19 status, age in years and sex. The samples were drawn from the first 160 participants of the ongoing ImmuneRACE study and from 950 to 1,500 subjects provided by 6 global collaborators. HLA class I and class II types, where available, came from metadata supplied by the sample provider rather than from assay-based typing. The research as a whole found: The quantity of clinical and demographic metadata differed by source and by participant and was supplied without curation.

The collaborating institutions used their own protocols to collect whole blood in K2EDTA tubes. Collaborator samples were shipped for TCRbeta analysis as frozen whole blood, isolated PBMCs, or DNA extracted from either sample type. The immunoSEQ Assay, a bias-controlled multiplex PCR, was used to amplify TCRbeta CDR3 regions from genomic DNA. On the authors' methods: Nucleated cell counts per sample were estimated from amplification of reference gene primers within the assay. To quantify the absolute abundance of each unique TCRbeta CDR3 rearrangement, sequence reads were collapsed and filtered. For each sample, productive Simpson clonality was calculated by taking the square root of Simpson's diversity index across productive rearrangements. TCRdb stores this immuneACCESS table with in-frame sequences only. Part of the clones is absent; in the studies checked, under half of the shortfall reflects unresolved V genes, and no reason is known for the rest. The V and J calls and the clone size are those of that table, but D and trimming were determined from the DNA. The sample table contains 70,000 to 100,000 clones; only one count was recorded for about two thirds of them. The ten largest clones represent around 24% of the sample.

This clone appeared a few times. Its antigen is not yet known. Per-base quality was not reported, and no clone a single base away is much larger than it. Sequences LGHNA (CDR1) and YSLEER (CDR2) are obtained from the germline V gene. Reading from cysteine to phenylalanine, the CDR3 counts 16 amino acids. Just the 48-base CDR3 DNA is kept, in frame starting at base 1. The V end loses 0 bases and the J end loses 5 bases, and a stretch of 14 bases separates them. This receptor chain uses TRBV4-3 and TRBJ1-5; TRBD1 is perhaps the D gene, given 6 matching bases. Sequencing used peripheral blood. The sequence was collected from a woman aged 55-69 years in a cohort sampled during active or convalescent COVID-19. The DNA reads TGCGCCAGCAGCCAAGATGCGGGTTGGGGGCATCAGCCCCAGCATTTT. This encodes CASSQDAGWGHQPQHF.